The source of this T cell receptor beta chain is a study of blood T cells in healthy people across ages. The CDR3 consists of 15 residues. V trimming: 5 bases; J trimming: 0 bases; junction bases outside the gene matches: 6. CDR1 is DFQATT, CDR2 SNEGSKA, per germline (reference sequence). Primed by a sample-barcoded 5' primer and a J-beta primer mix, a second PCR proceeded for about 6 to 11 cycles. TCRdb re-called the 5' RACE reads with MiXCR, one entry per CDR3 protein. This table has over 1,300,000 distinct CDR3 sequences, approximately 59% appearing once. Sequenced: blood. This TCR was recovered from a young man in good health. The chain carries TRBV20-1 and TRBJ2-1; 8 bases fit TRBD2. CDR3 amino acids: CSAATTSVSYNEQFF. The DNA of the CDR3 is TGCAGTGCTGCTACGACTAGCGTCTCCTACAATGAGCAGTTCTTC.